This T cell receptor (beta chain) was captured by sequencing in a study of T cells after yellow fever vaccination. Whole-study context: In the case of low-cell-number fractions, SMART-Seq v4 Ultra Low Input was used for preparation. Notes on the study in general: Once the booster was given, most primary-vaccination clones reappeared, at about 97% for CD4 and around 90% for CD8.

TCRdb reprocessed the 5' RACE reads via MiXCR and lists one record per CDR3 protein. The sample has 250,000 or so distinct CDR3 sequences; 6% to 7.5% are singletons. This clonotype was observed a few times. The antigen is unknown. Per germline, CDR1 SGHRS and CDR2 YFSETQ. The CDR3 sequence is 16 residues long. V lost 5 bases and J lost 5, with 19 bases in between. The source was CD4+ T cells sorted from PBMCs, collected 15 days after the yellow fever booster vaccination. The origin of this receptor is a young man who received the YFV17D yellow fever vaccine. The V call is TRBV5-1, the J call TRBJ2-2; the D gene is possibly TRBD2 (6 bases). The CDR3 sequence is CASSPGLEVRTGELFF. The CDR3 DNA is TGCGCCAGCAGTCCGGGACTCGAGGTTAGGACCGGGGAGCTGTTTTTT.